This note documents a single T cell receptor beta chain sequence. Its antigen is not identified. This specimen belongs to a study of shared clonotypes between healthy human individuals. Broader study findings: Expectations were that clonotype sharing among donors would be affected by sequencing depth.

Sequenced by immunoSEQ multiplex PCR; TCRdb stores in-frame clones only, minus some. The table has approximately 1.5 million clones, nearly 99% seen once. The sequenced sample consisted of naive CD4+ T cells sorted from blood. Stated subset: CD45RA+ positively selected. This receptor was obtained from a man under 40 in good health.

In DNA, the CDR3 is TGTGCCAGCAGCTTGGAGGCAGGCTTGGGGGAGCAGTACTTC. This translates into CASSLEAGLGEQYF. This rearrangement joins TRBV5-4 to TRBJ2-7; D gene ambiguous. Trimming shortened V by 0 bases and J by 7 bases, and 14 bases separated the two germline ends. Germline V gene sequence: CDR1 SGHNT, CDR2 YYREEE (reference sequence). The CDR3 is 14 residues long.